Listed below are T cell receptor beta chains from one sample, sequenced in a study of blood T cell repertoires in COVID-19. This table comes from immunoSEQ multiplex PCR, and its TCRdb copy is limited to in-frame clones, with some not included. Of some 180,000 clones in the sample, more than 70% are singletons; the top ten hold 5% to 7.5%. Sequencing was done on a sample of PBMCs or T cells enriched from blood (not recorded which). The receptors were gathered from a man aged 35 to 55 who had recovered from COVID-19. CDR3s include the opening cysteine and the closing phenylalanine or tryptophan. D genes are given only for firm matches. Only some rows state a clone size, as once, few, many or a class for expanded clones.

V gene	clone size	J gene	D gene	CDR3 DNA	CDR3 protein
TRBV7-9	.	TRBJ1-1	TRBD1	TGTGCCAGCAGCCCAACAGGGGGTGAGGGGACTGAAGCTTTCTTT	CASSPTGGEGTEAFF
TRBV5-6	.	TRBJ1-1	.	TGTGCCAGCAGCCTTGGGACACCGATCGAAGCTTTCTTT	CASSLGTPIEAFF
TRBV3-1/TRBV3-2	.	TRBJ2-7	.	TGTGCCAGCAGCCAAGATGAACAGGGCGATCGGGAGCAGTACTTC	CASSQDEQGDREQYF
TRBV10-2	.	TRBJ2-3	TRBD2	TGCGCCAGCGAGACTAGCGGGGACTCAGATACGCAGTATTTT	CASETSGDSDTQYF
TRBV5-4	.	TRBJ2-1	.	TGTGCCAGCAGCTTGGTTTGGGGGAGGAATGAGCAGTTCTTC	CASSLVWGRNEQFF
TRBV27	few	TRBJ2-7	TRBD1	TGTGCCAGCAGTCCCACACTTACCACAGGGGTCCTCTACGAGCAGTACTTC	CASSPTLTTGVLYEQYF
TRBV19	.	TRBJ2-2	.	TGTGCCAGTAGTATCGGACCGGGGAGCTCCGGGGAGCTGTTTTTT	CASSIGPGSSGELFF
TRBV3-1/TRBV3-2	.	TRBJ2-5	.	TGTGCCAGCAGCCTCCGACAGGTCGGAGAGACCCAGTACTTC	CASSLRQVGETQYF
TRBV9	once	TRBJ1-4	.	TGTGCCAGCAGCGTCCGTGCAACTAATGAAAAACTGTTTTTT	CASSVRATNEKLFF
TRBV28	.	TRBJ2-1	TRBD1	TGTGCCAGCAGTTCCCGCGACCTGGATAGGGGGCCGTTCTTC	CASSSRDLDRGPFF
TRBV6-5	once	TRBJ1-4	.	TGTGCCAGCAGCCCCGGGACAAAAGTGGGAAAACTGTTTTTT	CASSPGTKVGKLFF
TRBV18	.	TRBJ1-5	.	TGTGCCAGCTCACGGACAGATAGCAATCGGCCCCAGCATTTT	CASSRTDSNRPQHF
TRBV28	.	TRBJ1-6	.	TGTGCCAGCAGTTTATTCGGCAGGGGAAGGGCTAATTCACCCCTCCACTTT	CASSLFGRGRANSPLHF
TRBV9	.	TRBJ2-3	.	TGTGCCAGCAGCGTCGGGGGGCACCCCACAGATACGCAGTATTTT	CASSVGGHPTDTQYF
TRBV5-4	once	TRBJ2-3	TRBD2	TGTGCCAGCAGCTTGGCGGCGGGAGGTGATACGCAGTATTTT	CASSLAAGGDTQYF
TRBV7-3	.	TRBJ2-5	TRBD1	TGTGCCAGCAGGGCAGGGGGCGAAGAGACCCAGTACTTC	CASRAGGEETQYF
TRBV30	.	TRBJ1-5	.	TGTGCCTGGAGTACAGGGCGGATTGGAGATCAGCCCCAGCATTTT	CAWSTGRIGDQPQHF
TRBV9	.	TRBJ2-2	.	TGTGCCAGCAGCAGGAGTAACACCGGGGAGCTGTTTTTT	CASSRSNTGELFF
TRBV5-1	.	TRBJ1-5	.	TGCGCCAGCAGCGCTAGGGGTCTGGGCCAGCCCCAGCATTTT	CASSARGLGQPQHF
TRBV6-5	.	TRBJ2-1	TRBD2	TGTGCCTCCGGACTAGCGGGAGGTAGGTCTGAGCAGTTCTTC	CASGLAGGRSEQFF
TRBV4-1	.	TRBJ1-6	.	TGCGCCAGCAGCCAAGATCCAGGGGTAAATTCACCCCTCCACTTT	CASSQDPGVNSPLHF
TRBV2	.	TRBJ2-7	.	TGTGCCAGCAGTGAAGGCGGGTACTACGAGCAGTACTTC	CASSEGGYYEQYF
TRBV27	.	TRBJ2-1	TRBD2	TGTGCCAGCAGTCCTCTCGGGACTAGCGGGGGCAATGAGCAGTTCTTC	CASSPLGTSGGNEQFF
TRBV2	.	TRBJ2-3	.	TGTGCCAGCAACGGGGGGCTAACGGATACGCAGTATTTT	CASNGGLTDTQYF
TRBV11-3	.	TRBJ2-1	.	TGTGCCAGCAGCCCCGGGATCGACAGGAGCTCCTACAATGAGCAGTTCTTC	CASSPGIDRSSYNEQFF
TRBV6-4	medium-sized	TRBJ2-2	TRBD1	TGTGCCAGCAGTGAGGGACAGGACACCGGGGAGCTGTTTTTT	CASSEGQDTGELFF
TRBV6-6	.	TRBJ1-1	.	TGTGCCAGCACCCCCCGGGTTCAGAACACTGAAGCTTTCTTT	CASTPRVQNTEAFF
TRBV10-3	.	TRBJ1-4	.	TGTGCCACCCGGGCAACGGGGGTTTCTAATGAAAAACTGTTTTTT	CATRATGVSNEKLFF
TRBV28	.	TRBJ2-7	.	TGTGCCAGCAGTTTGGCTCAGGGTCCCTACGAGCAGTACTTC	CASSLAQGPYEQYF
TRBV27	.	TRBJ2-7	.	TGTGCCAGCAGTTTAGCGGGGGCCTACTACGAGCAGTACTTC	CASSLAGAYYEQYF
TRBV27	.	TRBJ1-5	.	TGTGCCAGCAGTTTATTCCGGAGGGCCGGACAGCCCCAGCATTTT	CASSLFRRAGQPQHF
TRBV6-5	.	TRBJ1-1	TRBD1	TGTGCCAGCACCCGGACAGGGTACACTGAAGCTTTCTTT	CASTRTGYTEAFF
TRBV28	.	TRBJ1-6	.	TGTGCCAGCTCCCCTCTGGACAGACTTAATTCACCCCTCCACTTT	CASSPLDRLNSPLHF
TRBV3-1/TRBV3-2	.	TRBJ1-1	.	TGTGCCAGCAGCACCCGGACAGAGAACACTGAAGCTTTCTTT	CASSTRTENTEAFF
TRBV10-3	.	TRBJ1-6	.	TGTGCCATCAGTGTAGCAACCGATAATTCACCCCTCCACTTT	CAISVATDNSPLHF
TRBV13	.	TRBJ2-3	.	TGTGCCAGCAGCTTAGGAGCGTTGGCCACAAGTAGGACAGATACGCAGTATTTT	CASSLGALATSRTDTQYF
TRBV29-1	.	TRBJ2-5	TRBD2	TGCAGCGTGGGGGGGGAACAAGAGACCCAGTACTTC	CSVGGEQETQYF
TRBV18	once	TRBJ1-1	.	TGTGCCAGCTCCCTTCTCAGGGGAGACACTGAAGCTTTCTTT	CASSLLRGDTEAFF